The 8 T cell receptor beta chains in this list originate from one sample, sequenced in a study of T cell changes during pregnancy in multiple sclerosis. The data were produced by immunoSEQ multiplex PCR, yet TCRdb's version contains in-frame clones alone and is incomplete. The sample yields approximately 89,000 clones, about 94% seen once. The source material was peripheral blood, sampled in the third trimester of pregnancy. Source of these receptors: a female donor with multiple sclerosis, enrolled in a pregnancy study.

V and J are TRBV6-5 and TRBJ1-3; D perhaps matches TRBD1 (5 bases). V was clipped by 6 bases and J by 0 bases, with 12 bases between them. There are 15 residues in the CDR3. CDR1 and CDR2 (germline): MNHEY, SVGAGI. The CDR3 DNA is TGTGCCAGCAGGTCGACAGTATCCTCTGGAAACACCATATATTTT. It is translated as CASRSTVSSGNTIYF.

Comment on this clone: Other nucleotide sequences from this sample produce the same CDR3. The chain carries TRBV9 and TRBJ2-3, with D perhaps matching TRBD2 (6 bases). In germline, CDR1 is SGDLS, CDR2 YYNGEE. V shed 3 bases and J shed 0 bases, with 8 bases lying between them. The CDR3 has 14 amino acids. This CDR3 is CASSGSGSTDTQYF. CDR3 bases: TGTGCCAGCAGCGGAAGCGGGAGCACAGATACGCAGTATTTT.

With respect to this clone: The germline gene is not matched at one end of the junction; a read error may be the cause. The chain employs TRBV2 and TRBJ1-1; 9 bases line up with TRBD1. The CDR3 runs to 14 residues. Germline CDR1 SNHLY, CDR2 FYNNEI. CDR3 in DNA: TGTGCCAGCATTCGTGGGACAGGGAACCCTGAAGCTTTCTTT. It specifies CASIRGTGNPEAFF.

The chain recombines TRBV7-3 with TRBJ2-7; TRBD2 matches 10 bases. This CDR3 comprises 15 residues. Germline V gives CDR1 SGHTA, CDR2 FQGTGA. V was clipped by 5 bases and J by 4 bases; unmatched bases: 8. The CDR3 reads CASSPSAGGPYEQYF. CDR3 nucleotides: TGTGCCAGCAGCCCCTCAGCGGGAGGGCCTTACGAGCAGTACTTC.

The genes are TRBV18 and TRBJ2-1, with 10 bases lining up with TRBD2. The CDR3 is made up of 16 amino acids. Losses at the gene ends were 1 base for V and 7 bases for J; bases not matched to a gene: 7. Germline V gene data show CDR1 as KGHSH and CDR2 as LQKENI. As DNA, the CDR3 is TGTGCCAGCTCACCACGTCAAGCGGGAGGGCCGAATGAGCAGTTCTTC. Amino acids: CASSPRQAGGPNEQFF.

The chain employs TRBV9 and TRBJ2-2; possible D gene TRBD2, 6 bases. V dropped 4 bases and J dropped 1 base, with 11 bases sitting between them. Germline V CDR1 and CDR2: SGDLS, YYNGEE. This CDR3 contains 15 residues. This CDR3 reads CASSPLGGNTGELFF. Written as DNA, the CDR3 is TGTGCCAGCAGCCCCTTGGGGGGGAACACCGGGGAGCTGTTTTTT.

This clone appeared a single time. The CDR3 DNA follows: TGCGCCAGCAGCCAAGATGACAGTTCCTCTGGAAACACCATATATTTT. Protein product: CASSQDDSSSGNTIYF. The genes are TRBV4-1 and TRBJ1-3, with D tentatively TRBD1 (5 bases). Trimming removed 0 bases from V and 0 bases from J, with 9 bases in between. The length of the CDR3 is 16 residues. CDR1 is MGHRA, CDR2 YSYEKL, per germline.

The chain employs TRBV5-1 and TRBJ2-7; 12 bases are shared with TRBD2. The CDR3 has 15 amino acids. V lost 2 bases, J lost 2 bases, and 2 bases stayed unmatched. Germline values: CDR1 SGHRS, CDR2 YFSETQ. The DNA of the CDR3 is TGCGCCAGCAGCTTCGGACTAGCGGGAACCTACGAGCAGTACTTC. Residues: CASSFGLAGTYEQYF. The full variable domain, with the rest looked up from reference TRBV5-1 and TRBJ2-7, is KAGVTQTPRYLIKTRGQQVTLSCSPISGHRSVSWYQQTPGQGLQFLFEYFSETQRNKGNFPGRFSGRQFSNSRSEMNVSTLELGDSALYLCASSFGLAGTYEQYFGPGTRLTVT.